The rows below give T cell receptor beta chains drawn from one sample of a study of T cell repertoires in cytomegalovirus infection. TCRdb processed the reads anew with MiXCR; each CDR3 protein has one entry. The profile covers around 750,000 distinct CDR3 sequences, with about 33% appearing a single time and approximately 13% taken by the ten largest. Their recognized antigens are unknown. Sequencing was performed on cultured CD8+ T cells from PBMCs, taken from culture after CMV antigen stimulation. Source of these receptors: a human donor in good health (CMV status not recorded). Some clones in this sample may be carry-over from other donors' samples. The CDR3 runs from the conserved cysteine through the conserved F or W. A D gene is named only where the DNA matches it firmly. Some rows have no size entry. The others give once, few or many, or a class for an expanded clone.

d_call	v_call	j_call	clone_size	cdr3_aa	cdr3_nt
TRBD1	TRBV28	TRBJ2-5	few	CASSLEDRTQETQYF	TGTGCCAGCAGTCTGGAGGACAGGACCCAAGAGACCCAGTACTTC
-	TRBV7-9	TRBJ2-7	-	CASSFTTGPAYEQYF	TGTGCCAGCAGCTTCACCACGGGGCCGGCCTACGAGCAGTACTTC
-	TRBV4-1	TRBJ1-5	few	CASSLTTGGYQPQHF	TGCGCCAGCAGCCTAACCACCGGGGGTTATCAGCCCCAGCATTTT
TRBD1	TRBV5-4	TRBJ2-2	-	CASSRDRGRYTGELFF	TGTGCCAGCAGCAGAGACAGGGGGCGTTACACCGGGGAGCTGTTTTTT
-	TRBV12-3/TRBV12-4	TRBJ2-1	few	CASSFITPDAPRQDYNEQFF	TGTGCCAGCAGTTTCATAACCCCGGACGCCCCCCGACAGGACTACAATGAGCAGTTCTTC
-	TRBV12-3/TRBV12-4	TRBJ2-1	once	CASSAKGLANEQFF	TGTGCCAGCAGTGCGAAGGGACTGGCCAATGAGCAGTTCTTC
TRBD1	TRBV7-3	TRBJ1-2	few	CASSTRQGARSYGYTF	TGTGCCAGCAGCACAAGACAGGGGGCGAGATCCTATGGCTACACCTTC
TRBD2	TRBV20-1	TRBJ2-7	-	CSASALGTSGGYEQYF	TGCAGTGCTAGCGCCCTCGGGACTAGCGGGGGCTACGAGCAGTACTTC
TRBD1	TRBV7-9	TRBJ1-1	-	CASSQQGEATEALF	TGTGCCAGCAGCCAGCAGGGGGAGGCCACTGAAGCTTTGTTT
TRBD1	TRBV19	TRBJ1-2	-	CAISDRGYGYTF	TGTGCCATTTCAGACAGGGGGTATGGCTACACCTTC
TRBD1	TRBV20-1	TRBJ1-1	-	CSAVDRVNTEAFF	TGCAGTGCCGTAGACAGGGTGAACACTGAAGCTTTCTTT
-	TRBV7-8	TRBJ1-5	many	CASSPAINQPQHF	TGTGCCAGCAGCCCCGCGATCAATCAGCCCCAGCATTTT
-	TRBV27	TRBJ2-5	few	CASSTRSTGRVETQYF	TGTGCCAGCAGTACCAGATCAACAGGGCGGGTAGAGACCCAGTACTTC
TRBD2	TRBV12-3/TRBV12-4	TRBJ2-1	-	CASSLGTSGGLSYNEQFF	TGTGCCAGCAGTTTAGGGACTAGCGGGGGCCTCTCCTACAATGAGCAGTTCTTC
TRBD2	TRBV4-3	TRBJ2-4	-	CASSQQPSGGMENIQYF	TGCGCCAGCAGCCAACAGCCTAGCGGGGGTATGGAAAACATTCAGTACTTC
-	TRBV5-6	TRBJ2-1	-	CASSLAPGDEQFF	TGTGCCAGCAGCTTGGCACCAGGGGATGAGCAGTTCTTC